The T cell receptor (beta chain) under discussion was sequenced for a study of blood T cell repertoires in COVID-19 (dated by TCRdb to the early 2020s). Background for the entire study: Collaborator samples came from the United States, Italy and Spain and covered acute and convalescent phases of COVID-19. The material from the prospective study consisted of cDNA or gDNA derived from T cells, B-cell-depleted T cells, or PBMCs. The dataset comprised deeply sampled blood TCRbeta repertoires from subjects exposed to, actively infected with, or recovered from COVID-19. A freely available public database, intended as a resource for researchers studying the immune response to SARS-CoV-2, is where the repertoires were released. The samples were drawn from the first 160 participants of the ongoing ImmuneRACE study and from 1,254 subjects provided by 6 global collaborators. Sample metadata almost always included a de-identified subject ID, COVID-19 status, age in years and sex. Where HLA class I and class II types were available, the types were taken from metadata supplied by the sample provider, not from assay-based typing. General findings and caveats noted by the study authors: Clinical and demographic metadata were provided uncurated, with the amount varying by source and participant.

TCRbeta CDR3 regions were amplified from genomic DNA by means of the immunoSEQ Assay, a bias-controlled multiplex PCR. The authors' pipeline ran thus. The number of nucleated cells in each sample was estimated from the amplification of reference gene primers within the assay. To quantify the absolute abundance of each unique TCRbeta CDR3 rearrangement, sequence reads were collapsed and filtered. Productive Simpson clonality was computed per sample as the square root of Simpson's diversity index over productive rearrangements. What TCRdb holds here is the immuneACCESS table cut down to in-frame rearrangements. Part of the clones is not present; checked against another copy, under half of the missing clones reflect an unresolved V gene, and the others are unexplained. V and J calls and clone size come straight from that table; D and trimming were deduced from the DNA. This sample lists some 130,000 clones; approximately 70% were detected once. Over 1.5% of the sample comes from the top ten.

Whole blood was collected in K2EDTA tubes by collaborating institutions according to the institutions' own protocols. For TCRbeta analysis, collaborator samples were shipped as frozen whole blood, as isolated PBMCs, or as DNA extracted from either sample type. V is cut by 5 bases and J by 8 bases, and the space between the germline ends is 12 bases. The CDR3 covers 12 residues, taking in both the cysteine and the phenylalanine. The DNA shown is the 36-base CDR3, in frame from base 1. CDR1 and CDR2 (SEHNR, FQNEAQ) derive from the germline V gene (reference sequence). In the case of this clone: The clone's antigen remains unknown. No base quality information exists; no much larger clone differs at one position.

The sequence links TRBV7-9 to TRBJ1-2, with no reliable assignment of the D segment. This receptor was identified in a woman in her 70s with acute or convalescent COVID-19. The sample was peripheral blood. The base sequence is TGTGCCAGCAGCCTGACTGGAGGAGGCTACACCTTC. Translated, this is CASSLTGGGYTF.